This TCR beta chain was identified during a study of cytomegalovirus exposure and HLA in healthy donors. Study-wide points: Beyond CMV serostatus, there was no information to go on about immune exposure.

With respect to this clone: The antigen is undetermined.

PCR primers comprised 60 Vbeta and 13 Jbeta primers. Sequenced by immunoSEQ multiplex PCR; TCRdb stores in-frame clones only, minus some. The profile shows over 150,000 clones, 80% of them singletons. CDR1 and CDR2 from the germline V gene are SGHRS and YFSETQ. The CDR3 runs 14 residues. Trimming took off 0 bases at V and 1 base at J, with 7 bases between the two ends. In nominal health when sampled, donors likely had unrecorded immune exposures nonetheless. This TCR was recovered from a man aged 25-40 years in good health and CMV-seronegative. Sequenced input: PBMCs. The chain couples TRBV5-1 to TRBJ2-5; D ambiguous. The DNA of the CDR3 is TGCGCCAGCAGCTTGGAATCCGGCCAAGAGACCCAGTACTTC. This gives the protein CASSLESGQETQYF.